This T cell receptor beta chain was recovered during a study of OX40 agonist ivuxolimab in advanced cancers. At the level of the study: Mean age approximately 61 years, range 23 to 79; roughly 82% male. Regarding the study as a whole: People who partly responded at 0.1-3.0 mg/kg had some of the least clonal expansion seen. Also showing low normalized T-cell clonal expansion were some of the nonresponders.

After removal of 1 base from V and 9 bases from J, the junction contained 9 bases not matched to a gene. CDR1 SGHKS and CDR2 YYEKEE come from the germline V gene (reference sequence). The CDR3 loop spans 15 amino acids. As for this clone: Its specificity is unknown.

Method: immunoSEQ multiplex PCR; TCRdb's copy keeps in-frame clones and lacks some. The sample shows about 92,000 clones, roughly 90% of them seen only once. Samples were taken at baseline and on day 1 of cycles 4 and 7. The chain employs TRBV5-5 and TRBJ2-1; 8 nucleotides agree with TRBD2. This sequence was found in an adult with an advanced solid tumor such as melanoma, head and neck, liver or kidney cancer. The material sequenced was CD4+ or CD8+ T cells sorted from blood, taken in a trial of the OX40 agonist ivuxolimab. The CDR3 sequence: CASSLLDGRAGEQFF. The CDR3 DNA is TGTGCCAGCAGCTTGTTGGACGGGAGGGCCGGTGAGCAGTTCTTC.